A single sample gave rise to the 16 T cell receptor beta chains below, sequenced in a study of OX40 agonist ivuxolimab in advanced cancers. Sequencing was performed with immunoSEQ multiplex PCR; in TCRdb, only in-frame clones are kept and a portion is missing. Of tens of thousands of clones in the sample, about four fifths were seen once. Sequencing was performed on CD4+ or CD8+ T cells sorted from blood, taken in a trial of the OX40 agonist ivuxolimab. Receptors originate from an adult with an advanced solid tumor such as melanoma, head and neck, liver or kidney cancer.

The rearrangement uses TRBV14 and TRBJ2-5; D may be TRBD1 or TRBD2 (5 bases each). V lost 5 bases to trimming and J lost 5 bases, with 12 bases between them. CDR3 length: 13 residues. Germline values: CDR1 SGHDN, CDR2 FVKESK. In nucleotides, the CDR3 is TGTGCCAGCAGCGAGGGGAACGGGGAGACCCAGTACTTC. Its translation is CASSEGNGETQYF.

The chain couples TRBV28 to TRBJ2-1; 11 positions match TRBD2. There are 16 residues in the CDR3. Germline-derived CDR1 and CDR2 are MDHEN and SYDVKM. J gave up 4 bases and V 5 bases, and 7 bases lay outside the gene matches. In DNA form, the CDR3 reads TGTGCCAGCAGTCAAATTGGGACTAGCGGATACAATGAGCAGTTCTTC. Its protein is CASSQIGTSGYNEQFF.

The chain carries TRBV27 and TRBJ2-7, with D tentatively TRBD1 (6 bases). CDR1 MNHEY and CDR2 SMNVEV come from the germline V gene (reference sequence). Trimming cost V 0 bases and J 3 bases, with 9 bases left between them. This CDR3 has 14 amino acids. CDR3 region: CASSLSRQDYEQYF. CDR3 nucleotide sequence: TGTGCCAGCAGTTTATCTCGACAGGACTACGAGCAGTACTTC.

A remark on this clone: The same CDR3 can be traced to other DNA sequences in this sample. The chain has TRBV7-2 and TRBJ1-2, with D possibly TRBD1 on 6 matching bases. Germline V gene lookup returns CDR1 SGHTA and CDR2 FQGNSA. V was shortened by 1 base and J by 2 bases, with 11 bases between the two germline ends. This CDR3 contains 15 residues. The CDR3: CASSLEGVGNYGYTF. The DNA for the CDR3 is TGTGCCAGCAGCTTAGAGGGGGTGGGGAACTATGGCTACACCTTC.

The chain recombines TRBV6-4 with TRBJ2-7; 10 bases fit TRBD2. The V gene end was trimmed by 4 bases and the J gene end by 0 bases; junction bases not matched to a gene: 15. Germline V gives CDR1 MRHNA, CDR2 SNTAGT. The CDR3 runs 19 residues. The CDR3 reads CASSGPLAGAPLSSYEQYV. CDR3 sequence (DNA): TGTGCCAGCAGTGGCCCTCTAGCGGGAGCTCCCCTCTCCTCCTACGAGCAGTACGTC.

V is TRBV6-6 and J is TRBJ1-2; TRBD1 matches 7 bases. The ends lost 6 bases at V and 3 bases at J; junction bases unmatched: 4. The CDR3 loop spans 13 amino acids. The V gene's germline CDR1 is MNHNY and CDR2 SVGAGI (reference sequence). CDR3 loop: CASSTGADYGYTF. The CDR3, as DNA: TGTGCCAGCAGCACAGGGGCGGACTATGGCTACACCTTC.

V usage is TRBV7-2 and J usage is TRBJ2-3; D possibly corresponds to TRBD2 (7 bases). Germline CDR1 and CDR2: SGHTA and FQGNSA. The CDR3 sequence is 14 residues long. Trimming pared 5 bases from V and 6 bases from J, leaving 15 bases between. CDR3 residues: CASSRRGRGDTQYF. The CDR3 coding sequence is TGTGCCAGCAGCCGCCGAGGGAGGGGGGATACGCAGTATTTT. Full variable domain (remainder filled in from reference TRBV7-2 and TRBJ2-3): GAGVSQSPSNKVTEKGKDVELRCDPISGHTALYWYRQSLGQGLEFLIYFQGNSAPDKSGLPSDRFSAERTGGSVSTLTIQRTQQEDSAVYLCASSRRGRGDTQYFGPGTRLTVL.

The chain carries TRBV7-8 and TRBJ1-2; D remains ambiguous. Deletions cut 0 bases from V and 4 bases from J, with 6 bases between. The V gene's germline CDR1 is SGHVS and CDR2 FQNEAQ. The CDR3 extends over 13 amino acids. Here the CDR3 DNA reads TGTGCCAGCAGCTTAGCGCATCCCTATGGCTACACCTTC. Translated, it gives CASSLAHPYGYTF.

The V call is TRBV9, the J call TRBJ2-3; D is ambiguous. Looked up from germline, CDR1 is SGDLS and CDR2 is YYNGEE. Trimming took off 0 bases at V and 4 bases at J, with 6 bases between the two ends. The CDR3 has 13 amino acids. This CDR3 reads CASSVDGSDTQYF. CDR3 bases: TGTGCCAGCAGCGTAGATGGGTCAGATACGCAGTATTTT. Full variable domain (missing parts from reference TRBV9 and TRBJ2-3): DSGVTQTPKHLITATGQRVTLRCSPRSGDLSVYWYQQSLDQGLQFLIQYYNGEERAKGNILERFSAQQFPDLHSELNLSSLELGDSALYFCASSVDGSDTQYFGPGTRLTVL.

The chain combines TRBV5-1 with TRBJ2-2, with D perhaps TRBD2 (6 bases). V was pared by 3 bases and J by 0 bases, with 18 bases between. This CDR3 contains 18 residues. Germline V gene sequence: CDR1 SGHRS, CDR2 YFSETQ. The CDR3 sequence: CASSSIPVGDSNTGELFF. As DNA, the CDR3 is TGCGCCAGCAGCTCGATACCGGTAGGGGACTCGAACACCGGGGAGCTGTTTTTT. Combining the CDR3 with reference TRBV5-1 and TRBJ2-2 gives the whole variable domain KAGVTQTPRYLIKTRGQQVTLSCSPISGHRSVSWYQQTPGQGLQFLFEYFSETQRNKGNFPGRFSGRQFSNSRSEMNVSTLELGDSALYLCASSSIPVGDSNTGELFFGEGSRLTVL.

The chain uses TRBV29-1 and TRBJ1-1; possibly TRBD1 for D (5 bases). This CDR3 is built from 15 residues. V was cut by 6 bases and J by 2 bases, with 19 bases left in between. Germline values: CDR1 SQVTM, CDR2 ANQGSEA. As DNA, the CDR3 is TGCAGCGTCAAAAGTCCGGGACGCCCTAACACTGAAGCTTTCTTT. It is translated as CSVKSPGRPNTEAFF. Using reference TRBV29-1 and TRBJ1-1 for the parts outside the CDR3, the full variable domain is SAVISQKPSRDICQRGTSLTIQCQVDSQVTMMFWYRQQPGQSLTLIATANQGSEATYESGFVIDKFPISRPNLTFSTLTVSNMSPEDSSIYLCSVKSPGRPNTEAFFGQGTRLTVV.

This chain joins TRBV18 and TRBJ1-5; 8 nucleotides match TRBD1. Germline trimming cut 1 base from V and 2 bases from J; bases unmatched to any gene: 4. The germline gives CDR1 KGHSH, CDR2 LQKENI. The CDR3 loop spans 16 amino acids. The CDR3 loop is CASSPLTGGGNQPQHF. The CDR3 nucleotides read TGTGCCAGCTCACCACTTACAGGGGGGGGCAATCAGCCCCAGCATTTT.

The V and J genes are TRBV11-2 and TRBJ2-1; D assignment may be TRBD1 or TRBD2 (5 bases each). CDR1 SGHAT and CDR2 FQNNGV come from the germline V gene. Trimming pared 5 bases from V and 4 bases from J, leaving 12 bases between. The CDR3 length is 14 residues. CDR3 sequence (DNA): TGTGCCAGCAGCGGGGACCCGATGTACAATGAGCAGTTCTTC. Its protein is CASSGDPMYNEQFF.

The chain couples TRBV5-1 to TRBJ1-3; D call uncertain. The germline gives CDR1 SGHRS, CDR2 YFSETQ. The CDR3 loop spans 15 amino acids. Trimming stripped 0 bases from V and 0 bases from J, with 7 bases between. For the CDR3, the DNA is TGCGCCAGCAGCTTGGACCTCTTCTCTGGAAACACCATATATTTT. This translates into CASSLDLFSGNTIYF.

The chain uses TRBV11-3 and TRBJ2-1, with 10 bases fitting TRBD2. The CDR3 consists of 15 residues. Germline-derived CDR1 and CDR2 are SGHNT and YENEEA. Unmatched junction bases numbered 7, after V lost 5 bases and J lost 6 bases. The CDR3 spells CASSPLAGDANEQFF. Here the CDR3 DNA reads TGTGCCAGCAGCCCCCTAGCGGGAGACGCCAATGAGCAGTTCTTC.

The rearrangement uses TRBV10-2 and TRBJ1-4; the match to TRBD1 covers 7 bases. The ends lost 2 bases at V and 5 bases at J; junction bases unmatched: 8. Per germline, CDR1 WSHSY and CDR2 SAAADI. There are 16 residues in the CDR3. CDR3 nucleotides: TGCGCCAGCAGTGAGGGGACAGTTCCCTTAAATGAAAAACTGTTTTTT. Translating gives CASSEGTVPLNEKLFF.